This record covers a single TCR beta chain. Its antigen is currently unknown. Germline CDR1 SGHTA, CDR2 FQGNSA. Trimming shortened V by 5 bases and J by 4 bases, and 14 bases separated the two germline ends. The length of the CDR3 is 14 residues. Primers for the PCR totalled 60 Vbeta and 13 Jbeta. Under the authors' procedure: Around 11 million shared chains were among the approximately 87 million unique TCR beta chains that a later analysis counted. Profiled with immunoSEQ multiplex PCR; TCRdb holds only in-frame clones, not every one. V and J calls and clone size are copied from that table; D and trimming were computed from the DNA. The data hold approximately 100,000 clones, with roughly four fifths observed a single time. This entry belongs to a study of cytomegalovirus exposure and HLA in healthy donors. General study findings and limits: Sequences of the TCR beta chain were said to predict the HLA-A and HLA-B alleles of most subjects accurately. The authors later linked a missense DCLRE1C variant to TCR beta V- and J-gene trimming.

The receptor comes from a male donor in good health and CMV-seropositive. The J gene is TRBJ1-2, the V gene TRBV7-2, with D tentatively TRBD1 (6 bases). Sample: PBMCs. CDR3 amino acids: CASSTPGVVYGYTF. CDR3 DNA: TGTGCCAGCAGCACACCAGGGGTGGTCTATGGCTACACCTTC. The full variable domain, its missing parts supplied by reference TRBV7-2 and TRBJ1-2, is GAGVSQSPSNKVTEKGKDVELRCDPISGHTALYWYRQSLGQGLEFLIYFQGNSAPDKSGLPSDRFSAERTGGSVSTLTIQRTQQEDSAVYLCASSTPGVVYGYTFGSGTRLTVV.